A selection of T cell receptor beta chains follows, all from one sample in a study of CD8 T cells in Susac syndrome. In TCRdb, the immunoSEQ multiplex PCR reads were re-called with MiXCR into one record per CDR3 protein. The top ten clones hold 0.3% of a sample with around 95,000 distinct CDR3 sequences, around 96% of them seen once. Sequencing was performed on CD8+ T cells from PBMCs. These receptor sequences come from a human donor with Susac syndrome. CDR3s include the opening cysteine and the closing phenylalanine or tryptophan. The D gene is left open where the match is weak. Clone sizes are given selectively: once, few, many, or a class where the clone is expanded.

D	J	size	length	V	DNA	CDR3
-	TRBJ2-1	-	12	TRBV29-1	TGCAGCGTCTACAGGGAACACAATGAGCAGTTCTTC	CSVYREHNEQFF
-	TRBJ2-7	-	16	TRBV21-1	TGTGCCAGCAGCAAGCCAGGGGACAGAAGCTCCTACGAGCAGTACTTC	CASSKPGDRSSYEQYF
-	TRBJ2-7	-	12	TRBV5-4	TGTGCCAGCAGCTTGTTCGGGGACGAGCAGTACTTC	CASSLFGDEQYF
-	TRBJ2-5	-	15	TRBV2	TGTGCCAGCAGTGACCGGGACGACTACCAAGAGACCCAGTACTTC	CASSDRDDYQETQYF
-	TRBJ2-1	once	17	TRBV5-4	TGTGCCAGCAGCCAAAGTCTAGGAGGGCCGTATATGGATGAGCAGTTCTTC	CASSQSLGGPYMDEQFF
TRBD1	TRBJ2-1	once	17	TRBV24-1	TGTGCCACCAGTGGTCCACAGGGGGCCGTATCCTACAATGAGCAGTTCTTC	CATSGPQGAVSYNEQFF
-	TRBJ2-3	-	11	TRBV20-1	TGCAGTGCTACGGGGCCAGATACGCAGTATTTT	CSATGPDTQYF
-	TRBJ2-5	-	13	TRBV3-1	TGTGCCAGCAGCCAAGAGAGCGAAGAGACCCAGTACTTC	CASSQESEETQYF
TRBD1	TRBJ2-7	once	12	TRBV29-1	TGCAGCGTCAACAGGGGGGTCCACGAGCAGTACTTC	CSVNRGVHEQYF
-	TRBJ2-5	-	14	TRBV15	TGTGCCACCAGCAGAGAGCAGACCTGGGGGACCCAGTACTTC	CATSREQTWGTQYF
TRBD1	TRBJ1-4	once	16	TRBV18	TGTGCCAGCTCACTATCGCAACCGGGACAGTCGGGAAAACTGTTTTTT	CASSLSQPGQSGKLFF
TRBD2	TRBJ2-1	-	17	TRBV20-1	TGCAGTGCTAGAGATTTCGTGTGGACTAGCGGTTACAATGAGCAGTTCTTC	CSARDFVWTSGYNEQFF
-	TRBJ1-5	once	14	TRBV7-9	TGTGCCAGCAGCCCTCCGGGGAACAATCAGCCCCAGCATTTT	CASSPPGNNQPQHF
TRBD2	TRBJ2-7	once	14	TRBV28	TGTGCCAGCAAACTAGCGGGAGGAACCTACGAGCAGTACTTC	CASKLAGGTYEQYF
-	TRBJ2-1	-	14	TRBV28	TGTGCCAGCAGTTTGATGTCAGGGGTCAATGAGCAGTTCTTC	CASSLMSGVNEQFF
TRBD2	TRBJ2-1	-	13	TRBV29-1	TGCAGCGTCCCGGGAGGATCCTACAATGAGCAGTTCTTC	CSVPGGSYNEQFF
TRBD1	TRBJ1-4	-	15	TRBV6-5	TGTGCCAGCAGACCTCAGGGGGTAGGGAATGAAAAACTGTTTTTT	CASRPQGVGNEKLFF
TRBD1	TRBJ1-5	-	15	TRBV28	TGTGCCAGCAGAACTGACAGGGCGACGAATCAGCCCCAGCATTTT	CASRTDRATNQPQHF
-	TRBJ1-4	-	13	TRBV25-1	TGTGCCAGCAAGGAGTACCCGAATGAAAAACTGTTTTTT	CASKEYPNEKLFF
TRBD2	TRBJ2-1	-	14	TRBV28	TGTGCCAGCAGTCCGGGACTAGGGAACAATGAGCAGTTCTTC	CASSPGLGNNEQFF
-	TRBJ1-1	-	14	TRBV3-1	TGTGCCAGCAGACCGCGGGGAGTGGACACTGAAGCTTTCTTT	CASRPRGVDTEAFF
-	TRBJ2-5	-	13	TRBV23-1	TGCGCCAGCAGTCAGACATCTCAAGAGACCCAGTACTTC	CASSQTSQETQYF
-	TRBJ1-1	-	12	TRBV29-1	TGCAGCGTTCCCGGGCGGAACACTGAAGCTTTCTTT	CSVPGRNTEAFF
-	TRBJ2-3	-	15	TRBV7-8	TGTGCCAGCGGTGGAGGGGGGGCCAGCACAGATACGCAGTATTTT	CASGGGGASTDTQYF
-	TRBJ1-5	-	11	TRBV20-1	TGCAGTGCTGGAACAGCTCAGCCCCAGCATTTT	CSAGTAQPQHF
TRBD2	TRBJ2-1	-	16	TRBV7-2	TGTGCCAGCAGCTTAGTCGTCGCGGGAGCGCGGAATGAGCAGTTCTTC	CASSLVVAGARNEQFF
TRBD2	TRBJ2-1	-	14	TRBV27	TGTGCCAGCAGTCTAGCGGGGTCGACATCGGAGCAGTTCTTC	CASSLAGSTSEQFF
TRBD2	TRBJ2-5	-	17	TRBV3-1	TGTGCCAGCAGCCGTCAGCCGGGACTAGGGTTTGGAGAGACCCAGTACTTC	CASSRQPGLGFGETQYF
-	TRBJ1-5	-	16	TRBV15	TGTGCCACCAGCAGAGAAACAGCTCCTAGCAATCAGCCCCAGCATTTT	CATSRETAPSNQPQHF
-	TRBJ1-2	-	13	TRBV4-1	TGCGCCAGCAGCTCGGACGGATTCTATGGCTACACCTTC	CASSSDGFYGYTF
-	TRBJ2-3	-	11	TRBV11-2	TGTGCCAGCGTTGACAGTGGGGGTTTGTATTTT	CASVDSGGLYF
-	TRBJ1-1	-	11	TRBV29-1	TGCAGCGCAAAGGAGGGCACTGAAGCTTTCTTT	CSAKEGTEAFF
TRBD1	TRBJ2-7	-	14	TRBV20-1	TGCAGTGCCAACTTCAGGGGGCGCTTTTACGAGCAGTACTTC	CSANFRGRFYEQYF
-	TRBJ2-7	-	9	TRBV20-1	TGCAGTCCTGATCAGGGGCAGTACTTC	CSPDQGQYF
TRBD2	TRBJ2-5	-	15	TRBV20-1	TGCAGTGCTAGAGGGCTAGCGGGAGGCACAGAGACCCAGTACTTC	CSARGLAGGTETQYF
-	TRBJ2-2	-	14	TRBV4-1	TGCGCCAGCAGCCAAGATCCACGCACCGGGGAGCTGTTTTTT	CASSQDPRTGELFF
-	TRBJ2-5	-	16	TRBV3-1	TGTGCCAGCAGCCAAGAGGTTCAAACACCGGAGGAGACCCAGTACTTC	CASSQEVQTPEETQYF
TRBD2	TRBJ2-3	-	15	TRBV29-1	TGCAGCGTTGAAGGGGCTAGCGGGGACACAGATACGCAGTATTTT	CSVEGASGDTDTQYF
-	TRBJ2-5	-	11	TRBV12-3/TRBV12-4	TGTGCCAGCGGAGCCCCAGAGACCCAGTACTTC	CASGAPETQYF
-	TRBJ2-1	-	17	TRBV7-3	TGTGCCAGCAGCCCAAGGCCTGGAGCAGCCCCCTGGGATGAGCAGTTCTTC	CASSPRPGAAPWDEQFF
TRBD2	TRBJ2-5	-	14	TRBV5-1	TGCGCCAGCAGCTCCGGACTAGTGGGGGAGACCCAGTACTTC	CASSSGLVGETQYF
TRBD2	TRBJ2-1	-	15	TRBV14	TGTGCCAGCAGCCAGGCTAGCGGTCCCTACAATGAGCAGTTCTTC	CASSQASGPYNEQFF
TRBD1	TRBJ1-2	-	14	TRBV20-1	TGCAGTGCTAGAGACAAGGGGGCCGGCTATGGCTACACCTTC	CSARDKGAGYGYTF
-	TRBJ1-4	-	13	TRBV5-1	TGCGCCAGCAGCAGCCCTCAAGGGGAAAAACTGTTTTTT	CASSSPQGEKLFF
TRBD2	TRBJ2-1	-	16	TRBV20-1	TGCAGTGCTAGGGGACTAGCGGGAGGGCCATACAATGAGCAGTTCTTC	CSARGLAGGPYNEQFF
-	TRBJ2-3	-	14	TRBV28	TGTGCCAGCAGTCCGACAGCTAACACAGATACGCAGTATTTT	CASSPTANTDTQYF
-	TRBJ1-2	-	13	TRBV27	TGTGCCAGCAGCCTCGGACAAGGCCATGGCTACACCTTC	CASSLGQGHGYTF
TRBD1	TRBJ1-1	-	15	TRBV5-1	TGCGCCAGCAGCAACGGACAGGGGGTTGGAACTGAAGCTTTCTTT	CASSNGQGVGTEAFF
TRBD2	TRBJ2-1	-	13	TRBV20-1	TGCAGTGCAAAACTAGCGGGGGCCAATGAGCAGTTCTTC	CSAKLAGANEQFF
TRBD1	TRBJ1-2	-	14	TRBV28	TGTGCCAGCAGTTCCGGGACAGATAACTATGGCTACACCTTC	CASSSGTDNYGYTF
TRBD1	TRBJ1-4	-	15	TRBV9	TGTGCCAGCAGCGTAGATAGGACAGGGGACGAAAAACTGTTTTTT	CASSVDRTGDEKLFF
-	TRBJ2-1	-	16	TRBV9	TGTGCCAGCACCCAGGGGCAGGGCGTCTCCTACAATGAGCAGTTCTTC	CASTQGQGVSYNEQFF
-	TRBJ2-3	-	17	TRBV3-1	TGTGCCAGCAGCCAAGACTGGAGACTACCGAGCACAGATACGCAGTATTTT	CASSQDWRLPSTDTQYF
-	TRBJ2-2	-	11	TRBV27	TGTGCCAGCAGTTTATTCGGGGAGCTGTTTTTT	CASSLFGELFF
-	TRBJ1-1	-	13	TRBV20-1	TGCAGTGCTAGCGAGGGCCTCGACCCTGAAGCTTTCTTT	CSASEGLDPEAFF
-	TRBJ2-7	-	13	TRBV27	TGTGCCAGCCGCCTGGGGAGCTCCTACGAGCAGTACTTC	CASRLGSSYEQYF